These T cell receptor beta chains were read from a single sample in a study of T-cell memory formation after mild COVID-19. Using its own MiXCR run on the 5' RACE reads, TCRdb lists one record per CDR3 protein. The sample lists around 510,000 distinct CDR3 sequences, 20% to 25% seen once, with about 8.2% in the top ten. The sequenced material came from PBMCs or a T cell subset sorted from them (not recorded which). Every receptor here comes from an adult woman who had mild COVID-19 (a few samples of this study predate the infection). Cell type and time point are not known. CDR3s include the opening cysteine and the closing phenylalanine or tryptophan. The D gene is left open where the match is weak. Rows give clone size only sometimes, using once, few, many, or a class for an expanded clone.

TGCAGCGGGGGGTACGGTGGTAATGAGCAGTTCTTC | CSGGYGGNEQFF | TRBJ2-1 | TRBV29-1 | . | few
TGTGCCAGCAGCGCGGATAGCTCTGGAAACACCATATATTTT | CASSADSSGNTIYF | TRBJ1-3 | TRBV9 | . | .
TGTGCCGGCCCTCTAGCGGGGGGAACAGATACGCAGTATTTT | CAGPLAGGTDTQYF | TRBJ2-3 | TRBV11-1 | TRBD2 | .
TGCGCCAGCAGGCAGGGAGCGGCTAATGAAAAACTGTTTTTT | CASRQGAANEKLFF | TRBJ1-4 | TRBV5-1 | . | .
TGCAGCGTTGACCCTGATGGCGCAGGAAAACTGTTTTTT | CSVDPDGAGKLFF | TRBJ1-4 | TRBV29-1 | . | .
TGCAGCGTTGAAGGGGTTGGCAGAGAATCTGAGCAGTACTTC | CSVEGVGRESEQYF | TRBJ2-7 | TRBV29-1 | . | .
TGTGCCAGCAGAGCGAACAATGAGCAGTTCTTC | CASRANNEQFF | TRBJ2-1 | TRBV7-9 | . | .
TGTGCCAGCAGTTTATCCCCAGGGGCTCCCTACGAGCAGTACTTC | CASSLSPGAPYEQYF | TRBJ2-7 | TRBV27 | . | few
TGCGCCAGCAGCCAAATGGGGGCGACAGGGGAATATGGGGAGCAGTACTTC | CASSQMGATGEYGEQYF | TRBJ2-7 | TRBV4-3 | TRBD1 | many
TGTGCCAGCAGCTTTTCGTGGCCCCTCCCTGAAGCTTTCTTT | CASSFSWPLPEAFF | TRBJ1-1 | TRBV7-2 | . | many
TGTGCCAGTGTCAACAGGGGACCTAACTATGGCTACACCTTC | CASVNRGPNYGYTF | TRBJ1-2 | TRBV19 | TRBD1 | .
TGTGCCAGCAGCTTCCTCACGACAGGGGGTCGAGGCGAGCAGTACTTC | CASSFLTTGGRGEQYF | TRBJ2-7 | TRBV7-9 | TRBD1 | few
TGCGCCAGCAGCCGACAGGGAAGCTCTTACAATGAGCAGTTCTTC | CASSRQGSSYNEQFF | TRBJ2-1 | TRBV5-1 | TRBD1 | few
TGTGCCAGCAGCTTAGGACAGCTAACCTCTGGAAACACCATATATTTT | CASSLGQLTSGNTIYF | TRBJ1-3 | TRBV7-9 | . | few
TGCAGTGCTAGAGACGGGCCAAAGTACACCTTC | CSARDGPKYTF | TRBJ1-2 | TRBV20-1 | . | few
TGTGCCACCAGTGATGCCCTGGACAGTCTACAAGAGACCCAGTACTTC | CATSDALDSLQETQYF | TRBJ2-5 | TRBV24-1 | . | .
TGTGCCAGCAGCTTATACGCGGGAGGATCAGACGAGCAGTACTTC | CASSLYAGGSDEQYF | TRBJ2-7 | TRBV7-2 | TRBD2 | few
TGTGCCAGCAGCTTGGTCGCCAGTCTCACAGATACGCAGTATTTT | CASSLVASLTDTQYF | TRBJ2-3 | TRBV5-5 | . | .
TGTGCCAGCAGCCAAGGGTTTAGGGGGGGCGGAGCTTTCTTT | CASSQGFRGGGAFF | TRBJ1-1 | TRBV4-2 | . | few
TGCAGTGCTAGAGGGGCCCCTAGCGGGAGCTCCTACAATGAGCAGTTCTTC | CSARGAPSGSSYNEQFF | TRBJ2-1 | TRBV20-1 | TRBD2 | .
TGTGCCAGCAGTTCGCGAGCTAGGGAAGCCTACAATGAGCAGTTCTTC | CASSSRAREAYNEQFF | TRBJ2-1 | TRBV12-3/TRBV12-4 | . | few
TGTGCCAGCAGCTTAGGGAGGGGGCAGGGTGAAGCTTTCTTT | CASSLGRGQGEAFF | TRBJ1-1 | TRBV7-2 | TRBD1 | .
TGTGCCAGCAGCTACGCCGGGATCCCGGTGCAGTATTTT | CASSYAGIPVQYF | TRBJ2-3 | TRBV7-2 | . | .
TGTGCCACCAGCAGAGATGGGGTTGGCTCGGATCCAAGAAAACTGTTTTTT | CATSRDGVGSDPRKLFF | TRBJ1-4 | TRBV15 | . | few
TGCGCCAGCAGCGGAGGGAGCATGAACACTGAAGCTTTCTTT | CASSGGSMNTEAFF | TRBJ1-1 | TRBV5-1 | . | .
TGTGCCAGCAGCTCCGGGACTAGCGGGAAAAAAGAGACCCAGTACTTC | CASSSGTSGKKETQYF | TRBJ2-5 | TRBV13 | TRBD2 | .
TGTGCCAGCAGTTTATGGGGACTAGCGGGAGGGCCCCGGACTGACGAGCAGTACTTC | CASSLWGLAGGPRTDEQYF | TRBJ2-7 | TRBV12-3/TRBV12-4 | TRBD2 | few
TGTGCCAGCAGCCGACAGGGAACGGACAATGAGCAGTTCTTC | CASSRQGTDNEQFF | TRBJ2-1 | TRBV3-1 | TRBD1 | .
TGCGCCAGCAGCCAGACAGGGTTCGAAGCTTTCTTT | CASSQTGFEAFF | TRBJ1-1 | TRBV5-1 | TRBD1 | few
TGTGCCAGCAGCTCCGGTGGGGGGCCGGCCTACGAGCAGTACTTC | CASSSGGGPAYEQYF | TRBJ2-7 | TRBV5-5 | . | .
TGTGCCAGCAGCTTTATACCCTCTATCGGGGAGGACGAGCAGTACTTC | CASSFIPSIGEDEQYF | TRBJ2-7 | TRBV7-6 | . | few
TGTGCCAGCAGCCACCTCAAGGGAGCGGCCCCTAGGAATACGCAGTATTTT | CASSHLKGAAPRNTQYF | TRBJ2-3 | TRBV14 | . | few
TGCGCCAGCAGCTTGCGGGGAGCGGGGGACTACGAGCAGTACTTC | CASSLRGAGDYEQYF | TRBJ2-7 | TRBV5-1 | TRBD2 | few
TGCAGTGCTAGATTGGACCTCAGCGGATTGGGGGAGACCCAGTACTTC | CSARLDLSGLGETQYF | TRBJ2-5 | TRBV20-1 | . | .
TGTGCCAGCAGCTCCGGGGACCTGGTGGCGGCCTACGAGCAGTACTTC | CASSSGDLVAAYEQYF | TRBJ2-7 | TRBV7-2 | . | .
TGTGCCAGCAGCACCCAGGGGGTGAACACTGAAGCTTTCTTT | CASSTQGVNTEAFF | TRBJ1-1 | TRBV7-2 | TRBD1 | .
TGTGCCAGCAGCGCATTGGGAAATGAGCAGTTCTTC | CASSALGNEQFF | TRBJ2-1 | TRBV13 | . | .
TGTGCCAGCAGCTTGGACATTAGCAATCAGCCCCAGCATTTT | CASSLDISNQPQHF | TRBJ1-5 | TRBV7-9 | . | few
TGTGCCAGCAGCTCGCCTAGCGGGCAAGGGGAGACCCAGTACTTC | CASSSPSGQGETQYF | TRBJ2-5 | TRBV6-5 | TRBD2 | .
TGCGCCAGCAAGGAGGCGACCAGCTCCTACAATGAGCAGTTCTTC | CASKEATSSYNEQFF | TRBJ2-1 | TRBV5-1 | . | few
TGTGCCAGCAGTGGTGGACACAGTAGCCCCTACGAGCAGTACTTC | CASSGGHSSPYEQYF | TRBJ2-7 | TRBV2 | . | few
TGTGCCATCCAACTACTAGAGTCGGCCGGGGAGCTGTTTTTT | CAIQLLESAGELFF | TRBJ2-2 | TRBV15 | . | .
TGTGCCAGCAGCTTAGGAGGGGGCCTCGCAGATACGCAGTATTTT | CASSLGGGLADTQYF | TRBJ2-3 | TRBV7-2 | TRBD1 | .
TGCGCCAGCAGCCGAGGGTCGACGCAAGGAAACACCATATATTTT | CASSRGSTQGNTIYF | TRBJ1-3 | TRBV5-1 | . | .
TGTGCCAGCAGCCACGGTGGTCTCGGGAATTCACCCCTCCACTTT | CASSHGGLGNSPLHF | TRBJ1-6 | TRBV7-8 | . | .
TGCGCCAGCAGGGATGGAGTTAGCAATCAGCCCCAGCATTTT | CASRDGVSNQPQHF | TRBJ1-5 | TRBV5-1 | . | .
TGTGCCACCAGTGTGGCTAGCGGGGGAGATACGCAGTATTTT | CATSVASGGDTQYF | TRBJ2-3 | TRBV24-1 | TRBD2 | few
TGTGCCAGTAGCTTGCCGACAGTCGATAGCAATCAGCCCCAGCATTTT | CASSLPTVDSNQPQHF | TRBJ1-5 | TRBV19 | . | few
TGTGCCACAGGGCTGGGGGCGAACACTGAAGCTTTCTTT | CATGLGANTEAFF | TRBJ1-1 | TRBV15 | . | few
TGCAGTGCTCGCCGGGCAGGGGGAGACTATGGCTACACCTTC | CSARRAGGDYGYTF | TRBJ1-2 | TRBV20-1 | TRBD1 | few
TGTGCCAGCAGTTTCGGTGCAATAAGCCGGGACAATGAGCAGTTCTTC | CASSFGAISRDNEQFF | TRBJ2-1 | TRBV12-3/TRBV12-4 | . | once
TGTGCCAGCAGAACCCAGAGAACCACAGATACGCAGTATTTT | CASRTQRTTDTQYF | TRBJ2-3 | TRBV6-1 | . | .
TGTGCCAGCAGTTCCCCGGGATATACGCAGTATTTT | CASSSPGYTQYF | TRBJ2-3 | TRBV6-5 | . | .